The 27 T cell receptor beta chains listed next were all sequenced from one sample in a study of T cell responses to AZD1222 COVID-19 vaccine. TCRdb's table, derived via immunoSEQ multiplex PCR, lists solely in-frame clones and lacks some. The data show 150,000 to 200,000 clones, with around 87% seen just once and about 3% held by the top ten. The starting material was peripheral blood, obtained on day 0 of MenACWY control vaccination. These receptors were obtained from an adult in good health.

The gene calls are TRBV29-1 and TRBJ1-4, with D unresolved. This CDR3 spans 11 amino acids. With 5 bases removed from V and 11 bases from J, the gap between germline ends came to 12 bases. Germline V lookup: CDR1 SQVTM, CDR2 ANQGSEA. The CDR3 sequence: CSVHEGNKLFF. Here the CDR3 DNA reads TGCAGCGTTCATGAGGGTAATAAACTGTTTTTT. Full variable domain (remainder filled in from reference TRBV29-1 and TRBJ1-4): SAVISQKPSRDICQRGTSLTIQCQVDSQVTMMFWYRQQPGQSLTLIATANQGSEATYESGFVIDKFPISRPNLTFSTLTVSNMSPEDSSIYLCSVHEGNKLFFGSGTQLSVL.

V usage is TRBV6-5 and J usage is TRBJ1-2; D gene ambiguous. This CDR3 is built from 13 residues. Germline CDR1 is MNHEY and CDR2 is SVGAGI. V was trimmed by 8 bases and J by 1 base, leaving 11 bases between them. CDR3 nucleotide sequence: TGTGCCAGCTGGCCTAGGTTTAACTATGGCTACACCTTC. Its translation: CASWPRFNYGYTF.

This chain links TRBV27 with TRBJ1-2; D not resolved. Germline V gene data show CDR1 as MNHEY and CDR2 as SMNVEV (reference sequence). V was pared by 0 bases and J by 2 bases, with 7 bases between. The CDR3 extends over 14 amino acids. The CDR3 DNA sequence: TGTGCCAGCAGTTTATCTCGACTGAACTATGGCTACACCTTC. Translated, it gives CASSLSRLNYGYTF.

The chain is built from TRBV6-5 and TRBJ2-3, with D tentatively TRBD2 (5 bases). The CDR3 is made up of 15 amino acids. V gave up 6 bases and J gave up 5 bases, with 18 bases separating them. Germline CDR1 MNHEY, CDR2 SVGAGI. The CDR3 DNA sequence: TGTGCCAGCAGGGCAACTCGAGGAGCGGTAGATACGCAGTATTTT. Translating gives CASRATRGAVDTQYF.

The sample holds a few counts of this clone. V gene TRBV18 combines with J gene TRBJ2-2; either TRBD1 or TRBD2 may fit D (5 bases each). Germline V gene data show CDR1 as KGHSH and CDR2 as LQKENI. The CDR3 has 15 residues. V was trimmed by 1 base and J by 2 bases, leaving 8 bases between them. DNA for the CDR3: TGTGCCAGCTCACCACGGGGACCAAACACCGGGGAGCTGTTTTTT. Translation gives CASSPRGPNTGELFF.

The genes are TRBV6-4 and TRBJ2-3; TRBD2 might be the D (6 bases). Germline V lookup: CDR1 MRHNA, CDR2 SNTAGT. V was clipped by 5 bases and J by 2 bases, with 11 bases between them. The CDR3 is 14 residues long. CDR3 sequence reads: CASSLPGDTDTQYF. CDR3 in DNA: TGTGCCAGCAGTTTGCCGGGGGACACAGATACGCAGTATTTT.

The chain is built from TRBV11-2 and TRBJ2-7; 14 nucleotides match TRBD2. Trimming removed 4 bases from V and 4 bases from J; junction bases left unmatched: 9. This CDR3 comprises 17 residues. Per the germline V gene, CDR1 is SGHAT and CDR2 is FQNNGV. The CDR3 sequence is CASSSYQTSGRGYEQYF. As DNA, the CDR3 is TGTGCCAGCAGCTCCTACCAGACTAGCGGGAGGGGTTACGAGCAGTACTTC.

V and J are TRBV6-5 and TRBJ2-2; D is ambiguous. Germline V gene sequence: CDR1 MNHEY, CDR2 SVGAGI. The CDR3 loop spans 15 amino acids. Trimming removed 6 bases from V and 1 base from J, with 12 bases in between. CDR3 protein: CASSFSTGNTGELFF. In nucleotides, the CDR3 is TGTGCCAGCAGCTTTTCCACGGGGAACACCGGGGAGCTGTTTTTT.

This chain links TRBV30 with TRBJ2-7, with 10 bases aligning to TRBD2. V gave up 0 bases and J gave up 3 bases; unmatched junction bases: 11. The length of the CDR3 is 17 residues. Germline lookup yields CDR1 GTSNPN and CDR2 SVGIG (reference sequence). The CDR3 protein is CAWSVTPGLAVFYEQYF. CDR3 DNA sequence: TGTGCCTGGAGTGTAACCCCCGGACTAGCGGTTTTCTACGAGCAGTACTTC.

This clone has just one count. The V gene is TRBV5-1, the J gene TRBJ2-2; 8 nucleotides match TRBD2. Germline lookup yields CDR1 SGHRS and CDR2 YFSETQ. The CDR3 length is 16 residues. Germline trimming cut 4 bases from V and 0 bases from J; bases unmatched to any gene: 5. CDR3 sequence (DNA): TGCGCCAGCAGCGTGAGCGGGAGCCCGAACACCGGGGAGCTGTTTTTT. Amino acid sequence: CASSVSGSPNTGELFF.

The chain joins TRBV4-3 to TRBJ2-1, with 8 positions matching TRBD1. Germline trimming cut 3 bases from V and 0 bases from J; bases unmatched to any gene: 10. The CDR3 is 18 residues long. Per germline, CDR1 LGHNA and CDR2 YSLEER. The CDR3 loop reads CASSHKQGGVSSYNEQFF. The DNA for the CDR3 is TGCGCCAGCAGCCATAAACAGGGGGGTGTCAGCTCCTACAATGAGCAGTTCTTC.

The CDR3 DNA reads as TGTGCCTGGAGTCCAGGGACTAGCGGGATGGGCCATTTCGGGACCCAGTACTTC. The encoded protein is CAWSPGTSGMGHFGTQYF. The V call is TRBV30, the J call TRBJ2-5, with 13 positions matching TRBD2. This CDR3 comprises 18 residues. Germline V lookup: CDR1 GTSNPN, CDR2 SVGIG (reference sequence). After removal of 2 bases from V and 7 bases from J, the junction contained 16 bases not matched to a gene.

The V gene is TRBV5-6, the J gene TRBJ1-2, with 7 nucleotides matching TRBD1. Germline V gene data show CDR1 as SGHDT and CDR2 as YYEEEE. CDR3 length: 13 residues. J lost 4 bases, V lost 4 bases, and 4 bases had no gene match. The CDR3 sequence is CASSVTGAYGYTF. As DNA, the CDR3 is TGTGCCAGCAGCGTAACAGGGGCCTATGGCTACACCTTC.

The chain links TRBV10-1 to TRBJ1-5; a possible D gene is TRBD1 (5 bases). Trimming pared 0 bases from V and 0 bases from J, leaving 15 bases between. This CDR3 spans 18 amino acids. Germline V gene sequence: CDR1 WNHNN, CDR2 SYGVQD (reference sequence). The CDR3 region has the DNA TGCGCCAGCAGTGAGTCGGGAGAAGGGGAATATAGCAATCAGCCCCAGCATTTT. Its translation is CASSESGEGEYSNQPQHF.

This sequence joins TRBV18 and TRBJ2-7, with 10 bases that match TRBD1. This CDR3 contains 14 residues. J lost 0 bases, V lost 6 bases, and 2 bases had no gene match. The germline V gene encodes CDR1 KGHSH and CDR2 LQKENI. The CDR3 DNA is TGTGCCAGCTCGGACAGGGGGGTCTCCTACGAGCAGTACTTC. The encoded protein is CASSDRGVSYEQYF. The variable domain in full, with the rest retrieved from reference TRBV18 and TRBJ2-7, is NAGVMQNPRHLVRRRGQEARLRCSPMKGHSHVYWYRQLPEEGLKFMVYLQKENIIDESGMPKERFSAEFPKEGPSILRIQQVVRGDSAAYFCASSDRGVSYEQYFGPGTRLTVT.

V gene TRBV7-9 combines with J gene TRBJ1-2, with D perhaps matching TRBD1 (6 bases). This CDR3 comprises 12 residues. The germline V gene has CDR1 SEHNR and CDR2 FQNEAQ (reference sequence). V lost 4 bases to trimming and J lost 7 bases, with 10 bases between them. In DNA, the CDR3 is TGTGCCAGCAGCTCAGGGGCGCTTGGCTACACCTTC. It yields the protein CASSSGALGYTF. The entire variable domain, with the rest obtained from reference TRBV7-9 and TRBJ1-2, is as follows: DTGVSQNPRHKITKRGQNVTFRCDPISEHNRLYWYRQTLGQGPEFLTYFQNEAQLEKSRLLSDRFSAERPKGSFSTLEIQRTEQGDSAMYLCASSSGALGYTFGSGTRLTVV.

On this clone: The same CDR3 also results from other DNA sequences found in this sample. The gene calls are TRBV19 and TRBJ1-5; 10 bases are a match to TRBD1. The length of the CDR3 is 14 residues. Germline assignment: CDR1 LNHDA and CDR2 SQIVND (reference sequence). V lost 8 bases, J lost 7 bases, and 8 bases stayed unmatched. In DNA form, the CDR3 reads TGTGCCAGTCGAGACGGACAGGGGGGACAGCCCCAGCATTTT. Its translation: CASRDGQGGQPQHF.

The V call is TRBV2, the J call TRBJ2-3; a possible D gene is TRBD2 (6 bases). The length of the CDR3 is 16 residues. V shed 1 base and J shed 0 bases, with 11 bases lying between them. Germline CDR1 SNHLY, CDR2 FYNNEI. The CDR3 here is CASSEVPGASTDTQYF. DNA for the CDR3: TGTGCCAGCAGTGAAGTCCCGGGAGCTAGCACAGATACGCAGTATTTT. The complete variable domain, with remaining parts taken from reference TRBV2 and TRBJ2-3, reads EPEVTQTPSHQVTQMGQEVILRCVPISNHLYFYWYRQILGQKVEFLVSFYNNEISEKSEIFDDQFSVERPDGSNFTLKIRSTKLEDSAMYFCASSEVPGASTDTQYFGPGTRLTVL.

The chain is built from TRBV20-1 and TRBJ2-3; no reliable D call. With 0 bases removed from V and 6 bases from J, the gap between germline ends came to 4 bases. Germline V gene sequence: CDR1 DFQATT, CDR2 SNEGSKA (reference sequence). This CDR3 has 11 residues. CDR3: CSARESDTQYF. The CDR3 nucleotides read TGCAGTGCTAGAGAGTCCGATACGCAGTATTTT.

V and J are TRBV29-1 and TRBJ2-7, with D uncertain. Germline values: CDR1 SQVTM, CDR2 ANQGSEA. V was trimmed by 7 bases and J by 3 bases, leaving 16 bases between them. The CDR3 consists of 13 residues. The CDR3 region has the DNA TGCAGCGCTAAATGGCACGGAAGCTACGAGCAGTACTTC. Amino acids: CSAKWHGSYEQYF.

The rearrangement joins TRBV2 to TRBJ2-7, with 7 bases aligning to TRBD2. The CDR3 extends over 15 amino acids. CDR1 is SNHLY, CDR2 FYNNEI, per germline. Trimming took 0 bases from V and 2 from J; bases not matched to a gene: 4. The CDR3 DNA follows: TGTGCCAGCAGTGAAGCGGGGACTACCGCCTACGAGCAGTACTTC. Translating it yields CASSEAGTTAYEQYF.

The chain uses TRBV19 and TRBJ2-3; TRBD2 matches at 12 bases. Unmatched junction bases numbered 10, after V lost 5 bases and J lost 4 bases. Germline-derived CDR1 and CDR2 are LNHDA and SQIVND (reference sequence). CDR3 length: 17 amino acids. CDR3 sequence reads: CASSAPAGLAGSDTQYF. The CDR3 region has the DNA TGTGCCAGTAGTGCCCCCGCGGGACTAGCGGGCTCAGATACGCAGTATTTT.

The DNA of the CDR3 is TGTGCCAGCAGTCTAGCGGGGAAATACTACGAGCAGTACTTC. Amino acids: CASSLAGKYYEQYF. J is TRBJ2-7 and V is TRBV28, with TRBD2 identical over 9 bases. V shed 5 bases and J 3 bases; nucleotides not matched to a gene: 5. Germline CDR1 and CDR2: MDHEN and SYDVKM. The CDR3 length is 14 residues.

As regards this clone: Other DNA sequences in the sample encode the same CDR3. This chain connects TRBV10-2 to TRBJ1-5; the D is unclear. V shed 6 bases and J shed 0 bases, with 9 bases lying between them. The CDR3 is 14 residues long. Germline CDR1 WSHSY, CDR2 SAAADI. CDR3 loop: CASRRTDSNQPQHF. The CDR3 bases are TGCGCCAGCAGACGGACTGATAGCAATCAGCCCCAGCATTTT.

This chain uses TRBV7-9 with TRBJ1-1, with D uncertain. Germline assignment: CDR1 SEHNR and CDR2 FQNEAQ (reference sequence). V lost 5 bases, J lost 3 bases, and 10 bases lay in between. This CDR3 comprises 13 residues. CDR3 DNA sequence: TGTGCCAGCAGCCCCTCCGAGGACACTGAAGCTTTCTTT. Translation gives CASSPSEDTEAFF.

The CDR3 DNA reads TGTGCCAGCAGCGGACGGGGGAACTCCTACGAGCAGTACTTC. Its protein product is CASSGRGNSYEQYF. The chain links TRBV12-1 to TRBJ2-7; the D call of TRBD2 is as the table states it, not checked on the DNA. TRBV12-1 is reported as a pseudogene. The CDR3 covers 14 residues.

The chain joins TRBV5-5 to TRBJ2-3, with TRBD2 matching over 11 bases. The CDR3 loop spans 16 amino acids. With V trimmed by 3 bases and J by 0 bases, 3 bases remained unmatched. The V gene's germline CDR1 is SGHKS and CDR2 YYEKEE (reference sequence). DNA of the CDR3: TGTGCCAGCAGCTACCTAGCGGGGGGAAGCACAGATACGCAGTATTTT. Translation gives CASSYLAGGSTDTQYF.